This TCR beta chain comes out of a study of blood T cell repertoires in COVID-19. The wider study: PBMCs, B-cell-depleted T cells, or T cells were the source of the cDNA or gDNA that made up the material.

This table comes from immunoSEQ multiplex PCR, and its TCRdb copy is limited to in-frame clones, with some not included. Of 65,000 to 80,000 clones listed, around 86% are singletons. A note on this clone: Within the sample, other DNA sequences also encode this same CDR3.

Deletions cut 1 base from V and 5 bases from J, with 7 bases between. There are 13 residues in the CDR3. Germline CDR1 and CDR2: LGHDT and YNNKEL (reference sequence). This chain links TRBV3-1 (or the pseudogene TRBV3-2) with TRBJ2-3; D ambiguous. The origin of this receptor is a human donor in a cohort sampled during active COVID-19. Sequencing was done on a sample of peripheral blood. The CDR3 bases are TGTGCCAGCAGCCAAGGGGCAGGAGATACGCAGTATTTT. As protein: CASSQGAGDTQYF.